The source of this T cell receptor (beta chain) is a study of cytomegalovirus exposure and HLA in healthy donors. The data were produced by immunoSEQ multiplex PCR, yet TCRdb's version contains in-frame clones alone and is incomplete. This table holds 150,000 to 250,000 clones, roughly 82% found once. The CDR3 runs to 15 residues. The germline V gene has CDR1 MNHNS and CDR2 SASEGT. Trimming cost V 2 bases and J 7 bases; bases outside gene matches: 10. The receptor was derived from a woman aged 25 to 39 in good health and CMV-seropositive. The source material was PBMCs. This rearrangement joins TRBV6-1 to TRBJ2-7, with 8 bases that match TRBD2. CDR3 sequence reads: CASSERGSGGGEQYF. In DNA form, the CDR3 reads TGTGCCAGCAGTGAAAGGGGGAGCGGGGGAGGGGAGCAGTACTTC.